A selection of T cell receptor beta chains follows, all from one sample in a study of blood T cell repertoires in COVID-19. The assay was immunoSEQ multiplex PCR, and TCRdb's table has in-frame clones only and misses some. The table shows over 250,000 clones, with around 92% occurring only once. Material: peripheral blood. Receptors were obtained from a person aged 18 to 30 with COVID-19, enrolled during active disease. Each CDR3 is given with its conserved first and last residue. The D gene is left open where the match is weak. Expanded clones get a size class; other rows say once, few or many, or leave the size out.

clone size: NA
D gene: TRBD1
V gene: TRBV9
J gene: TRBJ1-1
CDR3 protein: CASSVEGPPTGQAFF
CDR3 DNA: TGTGCCAGCAGCGTAGAGGGGCCCCCGACAGGGCAAGCTTTCTTT

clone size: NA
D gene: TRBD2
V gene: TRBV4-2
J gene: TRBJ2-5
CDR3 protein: CASSHGLAGETQYF
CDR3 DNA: TGTGCCAGCAGCCATGGACTAGCCGGAGAGACCCAGTACTTC

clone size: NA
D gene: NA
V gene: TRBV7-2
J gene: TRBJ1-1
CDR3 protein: CASSLGQGGAEAFF
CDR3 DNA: TGTGCCAGCAGCTTAGGGCAGGGTGGCGCTGAAGCTTTCTTT

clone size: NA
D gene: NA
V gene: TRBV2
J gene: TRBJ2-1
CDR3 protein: CASSELSDEQFF
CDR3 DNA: TGTGCCAGCAGTGAATTGAGCGATGAGCAGTTCTTC

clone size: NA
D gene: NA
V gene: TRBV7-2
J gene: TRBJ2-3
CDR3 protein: CASSSRQGTDTQYF
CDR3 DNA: TGTGCCAGCAGCTCCCGACAGGGCACAGATACGCAGTATTTT

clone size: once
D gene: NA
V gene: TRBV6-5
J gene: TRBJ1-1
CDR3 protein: CASSRTKRTEAFF
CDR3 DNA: TGTGCCAGCAGCCGTACTAAACGCACTGAAGCTTTCTTT

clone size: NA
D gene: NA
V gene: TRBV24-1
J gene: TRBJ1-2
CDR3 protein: CATSDTGSLVRGYTF
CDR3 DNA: TGTGCCACCAGTGATACAGGATCGCTGGTAAGAGGCTACACCTTC

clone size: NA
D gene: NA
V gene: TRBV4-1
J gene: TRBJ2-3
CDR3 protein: CASSHQGTVPDTQYF
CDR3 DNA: TGCGCCAGCAGCCATCAGGGCACCGTCCCAGATACGCAGTATTTT

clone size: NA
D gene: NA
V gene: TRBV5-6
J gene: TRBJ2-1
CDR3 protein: CASSPGSREQFF
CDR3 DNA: TGTGCCAGCAGCCCCGGTTCGCGTGAGCAGTTCTTC

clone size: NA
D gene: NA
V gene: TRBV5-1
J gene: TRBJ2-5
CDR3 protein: CASSPSAGETQYF
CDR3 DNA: TGCGCCAGCAGCCCGTCGGCGGGAGAGACCCAGTACTTC

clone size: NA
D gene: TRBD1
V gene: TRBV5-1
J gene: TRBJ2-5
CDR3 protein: CASSTWGQGFQETQYF
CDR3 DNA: TGCGCCAGCAGTACGTGGGGACAGGGGTTTCAGGAGACCCAGTACTTC

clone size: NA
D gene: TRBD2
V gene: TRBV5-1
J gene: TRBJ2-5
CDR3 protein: CASSLAPSLAGDFRRETQYF
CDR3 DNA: TGCGCCAGCAGCTTGGCCCCATCCCTAGCGGGAGATTTTCGGAGGGAGACCCAGTACTTC

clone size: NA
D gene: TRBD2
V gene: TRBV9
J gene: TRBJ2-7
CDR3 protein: CASSVGLAGEEQYF
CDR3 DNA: TGTGCCAGCAGCGTAGGACTAGCGGGAGAGGAGCAGTACTTC

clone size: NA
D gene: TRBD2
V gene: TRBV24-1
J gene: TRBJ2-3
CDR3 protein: CATSERETLAASTDTQYF
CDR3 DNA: TGTGCCACCAGTGAAAGGGAGACCCTAGCGGCTAGCACAGATACGCAGTATTTT

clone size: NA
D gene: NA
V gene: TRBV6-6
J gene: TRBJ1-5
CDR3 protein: CASSPRDTQDQPQHF
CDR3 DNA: TGTGCCAGCAGTCCCAGGGACACACAAGATCAGCCCCAGCATTTT

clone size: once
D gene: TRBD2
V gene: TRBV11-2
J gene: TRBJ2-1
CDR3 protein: CASHFSGRVYDEQFF
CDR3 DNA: TGTGCCAGCCACTTTAGCGGGAGGGTCTACGATGAGCAGTTCTTC

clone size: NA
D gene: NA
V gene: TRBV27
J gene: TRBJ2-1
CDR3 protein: CASGRTRYNEQFF
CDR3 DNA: TGTGCCAGTGGGAGGACACGTTACAATGAGCAGTTCTTC

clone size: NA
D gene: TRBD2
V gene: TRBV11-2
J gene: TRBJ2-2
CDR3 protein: CASSPTTSANPGELFF
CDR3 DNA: TGTGCCAGCAGCCCTACGACTAGCGCGAACCCCGGGGAGCTGTTTTTT

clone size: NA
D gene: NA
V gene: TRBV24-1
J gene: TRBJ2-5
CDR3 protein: CATSPTAGLETQYF
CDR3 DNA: TGTGCCACCAGCCCCACCGCCGGACTTGAGACCCAGTACTTC

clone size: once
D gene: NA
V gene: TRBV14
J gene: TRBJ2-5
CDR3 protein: CASSQRGWETQYF
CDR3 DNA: TGTGCCAGCAGCCAGCGGGGTTGGGAGACCCAGTACTTC

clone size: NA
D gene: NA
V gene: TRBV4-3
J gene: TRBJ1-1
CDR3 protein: CASSQDPDGGVAFF
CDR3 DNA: TGCGCCAGCAGCCAAGACCCGGATGGAGGAGTAGCTTTCTTT

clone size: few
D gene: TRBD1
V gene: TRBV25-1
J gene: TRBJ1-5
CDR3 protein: CASKGQGGDQPQHF
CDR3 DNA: TGTGCCAGCAAAGGACAGGGCGGGGATCAGCCCCAGCATTTT

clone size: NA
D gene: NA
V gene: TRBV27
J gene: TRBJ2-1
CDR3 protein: CASSWSSSYNEQFF
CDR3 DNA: TGTGCCAGCAGTTGGTCTAGCTCCTACAATGAGCAGTTCTTC

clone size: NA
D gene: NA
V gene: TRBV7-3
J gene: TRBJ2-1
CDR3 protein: CASSGGSYNEQFF
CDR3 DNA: TGTGCCAGCAGCGGGGGGTCCTACAATGAGCAGTTCTTC

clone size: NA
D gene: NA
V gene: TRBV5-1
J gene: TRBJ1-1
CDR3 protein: CASTGENTEAFF
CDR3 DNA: TGCGCCAGCACGGGGGAGAACACTGAAGCTTTCTTT

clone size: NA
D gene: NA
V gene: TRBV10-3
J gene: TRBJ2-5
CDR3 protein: CATAGTLSDQYF
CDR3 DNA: TGTGCCACCGCCGGGACACTGTCGGACCAGTACTTC

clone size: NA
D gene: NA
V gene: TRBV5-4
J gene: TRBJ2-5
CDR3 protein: CASSLAIEHQETQYF
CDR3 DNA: TGTGCCAGCAGCTTGGCCATTGAGCACCAAGAGACCCAGTACTTC